Presented here are 11 T cell receptor delta chains from one specimen sequenced in a study of Vδ1+ human thymocytes. These receptors are not linked to any known antigen. Sequences come from RNA converted to cDNA by reverse transcription. CDR3 amplicons came from multiplex PCR with pooled V-gene forward and constant-region reverse primers. TCRdb reanalyzed the multiplex PCR reads using CATT. The table shows fewer than 90,000 delta-chain clones, with around 35% occurring only once. Notes on the study in general: Highly polyclonal TRG and TRD repertoires with Gaussian CDR3 length distributions appeared in thymus.

The specimen was Vdelta1+ gamma-delta thymocytes from the thymus. Specified subset: FACS-sorted CD3+ TCRalphabeta- TCRVdelta1+ TCRVdelta2- thymocytes. Receptors were obtained from a boy under three years old who had congenital heart surgery.

The sample holds a few counts of this clone. The chain uses TRDV1 and TRDJ1; 10 bases are shared with TRDD3. Germline loops: CDR1 TSWWSYY, CDR2 QGS. The V and J ends lost 0 bases and 0 bases, in that order; junction bases with no gene match: 10. The CDR3 runs 19 residues. CDR3: CALGELLHLLGDYTDKLIF. As DNA, the CDR3 is TGTGCTCTTGGGGAACTGCTCCACCTACTGGGGGATTACACCGATAAACTCATCTTT.

Concerning this clone itself: A read error may produce the germline difference seen at one junction end. The chain employs TRDV1 and TRDJ1, with 11 bases aligning to TRDD3. Germline CDR1 TSWWSYY, CDR2 QGS. CDR3 length: 16 residues. The CDR3 sequence: CARGPPTGGYVDKPIF. As DNA, the CDR3 is TGTGCTCGTGGGCCTCCTACTGGGGGATATGTCGATAAACCCATCTTT.

This clone appeared a single time. This chain joins TRDV1 and TRDJ1; the match to TRDD3 covers 7 bases. This CDR3 is built from 16 residues. The germline V gene has CDR1 TSWWSYY and CDR2 QGS. Trimming cost V 3 bases and J 0 bases; bases outside gene matches: 7. The CDR3 region has the DNA TGTGCTCTTGGGGACTCTTGGGGGACCTACACCGATAAACTCATCTTT. Translated: CALGDSWGTYTDKLIF.

V is TRDV1 and J is TRDJ1; tentative D call: TRDD3 (6 bases). The germline CDR1 and CDR2 sequences are TSWWSYY and QGS. This CDR3 is built from 14 residues. V was trimmed by 5 bases and J by 3 bases, leaving 13 bases between them. The CDR3 here is CALGPTTGSDKLIF. Written as DNA, the CDR3 is TGTGCTCTTGGGCCCACTACTGGGTCCGATAAACTCATCTTT.

The rearrangement uses TRDV1 and TRDJ1; 8 positions match TRDD3. V gave up 0 bases and J gave up 0 bases; unmatched junction bases: 12. Germline V gene data show CDR1 as TSWWSYY and CDR2 as QGS. The CDR3 sequence is 19 residues long. This chain's CDR3 is CALGELWGTARPYTDKLIF. Here the CDR3 DNA reads TGTGCTCTTGGGGAACTCTGGGGGACTGCCAGACCGTACACCGATAAACTCATCTTT.

The chain uses TRDV1 and TRDJ1; 8 nucleotides match TRDD2. The germline V gene has CDR1 TSWWSYY and CDR2 QGS. This CDR3 is built from 21 residues. Trimming removed 7 bases from V and 1 base from J; junction bases left unmatched: 26. The CDR3: CALAPGLPRGHAPLGTDKLIF. The CDR3 DNA is TGTGCTCTTGCGCCTGGCCTTCCTAGGGGCCATGCCCCCCTAGGCACCGATAAACTCATCTTT.

This clone was observed a few times. V is TRDV1 and J is TRDJ1, with 7 bases identical to TRDD3. This CDR3 comprises 19 residues. After removal of 3 bases from V and 0 bases from J, the junction contained 16 bases not matched to a gene. Per germline, CDR1 TSWWSYY and CDR2 QGS. CDR3 loop: CALGEPLRRDTTNTDKLIF. CDR3 DNA: TGTGCTCTTGGGGAGCCGTTACGGAGGGATACTACAAACACCGATAAACTCATCTTT.

The chain employs TRDV1 and TRDJ1, with TRDD3 matching 8 bases. The CDR3 is 27 amino acids. Trimming cost V 5 bases and J 2 bases; bases outside gene matches: 43. CDR1 and CDR2 from the germline V gene are TSWWSYY and QGS. The CDR3 nucleotides are TGTGCTCTTGGGCCGACGAAAACCGAGTTCCCTACCTCCGGGATACGACCCACGGGTCTTTTTACCGATAAACTCATCTTT. This encodes CALGPTKTEFPTSGIRPTGLFTDKLIF.

V usage is TRDV1 and J usage is TRDJ1, with 13 bases aligning to TRDD3. Unmatched junction bases numbered 24, after V lost 0 bases and J lost 5 bases. The CDR3 is 23 residues long. CDR1 is TSWWSYY and CDR2 is QGS in the germline V gene. The CDR3 sequence: CALGELRIPTEYWGIRVEDKLIF. The CDR3 DNA sequence: TGTGCTCTTGGGGAACTAAGAATCCCCACGGAGTACTGGGGGATACGCGTAGAAGATAAACTCATCTTT.

The chain has TRDV1 and TRDJ1; 7 bases are a match to TRDD3. This CDR3 has 18 amino acids. Germline V lookup: CDR1 TSWWSYY, CDR2 QGS. Germline trimming cut 6 bases from V and 0 bases from J; bases unmatched to any gene: 16. CDR3 in DNA: TGTGCTCTTGGAGTACTCTGTACTGGGGATGGCGACACCGATAAACTCATCTTT. Protein product: CALGVLCTGDGDTDKLIF.

Worth noting for this clone: This sample includes further DNA sequences coding for the same CDR3. This chain joins TRDV1 and TRDJ1; 12 bases are a match to TRDD3. The CDR3 contains 20 residues. Germline CDR1 TSWWSYY, CDR2 QGS. J lost 1 base, V lost 3 bases, and 15 bases had no gene match. The CDR3 sequence: CALGDAIRESGGYVTDKLIF. The CDR3 DNA reads as TGTGCTCTTGGGGACGCAATTCGAGAGTCTGGGGGATACGTCACCGATAAACTCATCTTT.